This TCR beta chain was identified in a study of T cells in localized non-small cell lung cancer. Study conclusions and caveats: Adjacent lung exhibited a median of about 50 among the 100 most abundant tumor clones. Increased T cell density in blood showed an association with longer overall survival.

Regarding this clone: What it binds is unknown.

V was clipped by 2 bases and J by 7 bases, with 16 bases between them. The germline V gene has CDR1 SGHRS and CDR2 YFSETQ. The CDR3 has 16 amino acids. Method: immunoSEQ multiplex PCR; TCRdb's copy keeps in-frame clones and lacks some. The data hold around 41,000 clones, with around 87% observed a single time. Sequencing used peripheral blood, obtained before any cancer treatment. This rearrangement joins TRBV5-1 to TRBJ1-6; a possible D gene is TRBD1 (5 bases). This receptor was taken from a woman aged 18-49 years with stage III lung adenocarcinoma. The CDR3 DNA sequence: TGCGCCAGCAGCTTCGACCCAGGGACTTCAAATTCACCCCTCCACTTT. It translates to CASSFDPGTSNSPLHF.